This T cell receptor beta chain was documented in a study of T cells after yellow fever vaccination. Germline assignment: CDR1 SGHTA and CDR2 FQGNSA. The V segment lost 4 bases and the J segment 4 bases; nucleotides outside the gene matches: 6. The CDR3 has 14 residues. From the 5' RACE reads, TCRdb called clonotypes with MiXCR, one entry per CDR3 protein. Among 95,000 to 150,000 distinct CDR3 sequences listed, roughly 6.7% were seen once. This clonotype showed up just a few times. This chain links TRBV7-2 with TRBJ2-7; 8 positions match TRBD1. The sample here was CD4+ T cells sorted from PBMCs, taken 10 days after the first yellow fever vaccination. The receptor was isolated from a man aged 18-30 years who received the YFV17D yellow fever vaccine. CDR3 loop: CASSYRQGTYEQYF. Here the CDR3 DNA reads TGTGCCAGCAGCTATAGACAGGGGACGTACGAGCAGTACTTC.